The clone carrying this T cell receptor (beta chain) was counted ten times or more. Its matching antigen is unknown. TCRdb re-called the 5' RACE reads with MiXCR, one entry per CDR3 protein. The sample records 200,000 to 300,000 distinct CDR3 sequences, 7.5% to 9% being singletons. This CDR3 comprises 12 residues. The V and J ends lost 4 bases and 14 bases, in that order; junction bases with no gene match: 8. The germline V gene encodes CDR1 SEHNR and CDR2 FQNEAQ (reference sequence). The data belong to a study of CD8 T cells in ankylosing spondylitis. Findings of the study overall: What seemed typical of ankylosing spondylitis blood was a TCR beta motif built from roughly eight highly homologous variants. The authors reported significant enrichment of disease-linked clones in matched ankylosing spondylitis synovial fluid. Relatively rare in peripheral blood, disease-linked clones were also CD8+.

The chain combines TRBV7-9 with TRBJ2-1, with 7 bases matching TRBD1. This clonotype originated in a male donor with ankylosing spondylitis or in good health (not recorded which). Input material: blood, either unsorted or a sorted T cell fraction (not recorded which). The chain's CDR3 is CASSSGDRPEFF. The CDR3 DNA is TGTGCCAGCAGCTCAGGGGACAGACCAGAGTTCTTC.